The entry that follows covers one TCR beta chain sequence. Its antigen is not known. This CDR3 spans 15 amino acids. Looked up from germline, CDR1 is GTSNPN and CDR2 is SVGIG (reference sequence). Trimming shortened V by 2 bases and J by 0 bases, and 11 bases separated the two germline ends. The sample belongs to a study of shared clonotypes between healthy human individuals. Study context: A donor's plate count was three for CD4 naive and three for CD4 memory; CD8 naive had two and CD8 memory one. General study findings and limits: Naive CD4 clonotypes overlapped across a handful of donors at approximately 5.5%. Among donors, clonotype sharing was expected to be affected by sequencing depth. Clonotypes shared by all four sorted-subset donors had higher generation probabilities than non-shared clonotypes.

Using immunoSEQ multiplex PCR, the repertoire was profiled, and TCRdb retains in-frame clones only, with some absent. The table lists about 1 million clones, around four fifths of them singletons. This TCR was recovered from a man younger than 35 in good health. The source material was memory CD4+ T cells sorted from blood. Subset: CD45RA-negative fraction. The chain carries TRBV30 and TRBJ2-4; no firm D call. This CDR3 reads CAWSSSILAKNIQYF. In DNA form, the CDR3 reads TGTGCCTGGAGTTCCTCGATTCTAGCCAAAAACATTCAGTACTTC.